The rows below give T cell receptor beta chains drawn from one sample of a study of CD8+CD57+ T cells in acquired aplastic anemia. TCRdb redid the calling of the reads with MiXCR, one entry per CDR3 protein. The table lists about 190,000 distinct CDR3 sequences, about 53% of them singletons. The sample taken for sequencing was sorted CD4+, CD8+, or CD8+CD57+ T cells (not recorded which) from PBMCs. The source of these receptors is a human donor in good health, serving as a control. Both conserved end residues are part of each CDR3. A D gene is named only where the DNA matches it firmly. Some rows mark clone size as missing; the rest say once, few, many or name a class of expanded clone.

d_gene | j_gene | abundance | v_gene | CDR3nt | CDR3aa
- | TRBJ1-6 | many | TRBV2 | TGTGCCAGCAGTGTGGTGGCCGATTCACCCCTCCACTTT | CASSVVADSPLHF
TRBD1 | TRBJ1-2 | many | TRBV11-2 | TGTGCCAGCAGTCGTCTACTCACAGGGGGAGTAGGAGGCTACACCTTC | CASSRLLTGGVGGYTF
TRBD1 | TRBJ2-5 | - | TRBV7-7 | TGTGCTAGCAGCTTCGGGACAGGGGAGGAGACCCAGTACTTC | CASSFGTGEETQYF
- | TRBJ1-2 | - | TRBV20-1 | TGCCCGGGAAGAAACTATGGCTACACCTTC | CPGRNYGYTF
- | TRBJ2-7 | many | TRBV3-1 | TGTGCCAGCAGCTCGCAGACGGATTCCTACGAGCAGTACTTC | CASSSQTDSYEQYF
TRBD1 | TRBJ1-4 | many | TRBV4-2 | TGTGCCAGCAGCCAACAACCGGGACAGGGGGGTGAAAAACTGTTTTTT | CASSQQPGQGGEKLFF
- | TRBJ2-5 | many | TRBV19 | TGTGCCAGTAGTTTGGGACCTGGCAGTCAGGAGACCCAGTACTTC | CASSLGPGSQETQYF
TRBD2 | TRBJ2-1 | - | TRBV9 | TGTGCCAGCAGCGCCCCTCGGGGGGGGACCTACAATGAGCAGTTCTTC | CASSAPRGGTYNEQFF
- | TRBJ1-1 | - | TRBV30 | TGTGCCTGGAGTGGACCACAGGTGAACACTGAAGCTTTCTTT | CAWSGPQVNTEAFF
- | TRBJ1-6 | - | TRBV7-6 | TGTGCCAGCAGCACACCGAGAGGAGGGGCTAATTCACCCCTCCACTTT | CASSTPRGGANSPLHF
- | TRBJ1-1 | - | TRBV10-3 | TGTGCCATCAGTGGAGGGGACACTGAAGCTTTCTTT | CAISGGDTEAFF
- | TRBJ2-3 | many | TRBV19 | TGTGCCAGTAGTATCGGGCCAGATACGCAGTATTTT | CASSIGPDTQYF
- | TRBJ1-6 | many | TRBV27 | TGTGCCAGCAGGGTCTCAGGGATATCACCCCTCCACTTT | CASRVSGISPLHF
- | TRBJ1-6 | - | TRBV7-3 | TGTGCCAGCAGCCCAAATCCCGGCTCACCCCTCCACTTT | CASSPNPGSPLHF
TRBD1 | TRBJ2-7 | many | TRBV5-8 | TGTGCCAGCAGCGCCCTGACAGGGATGAACGAGCAGTACTTC | CASSALTGMNEQYF
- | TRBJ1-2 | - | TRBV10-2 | TGCGCCAGCAGCGAAACAAGGACAGCCTATGGCTACACCTTC | CASSETRTAYGYTF
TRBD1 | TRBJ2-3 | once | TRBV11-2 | TGTGCCAGCAGGGACGTTGGGACAGGTGGAGATACGCAGTATTTT | CASRDVGTGGDTQYF
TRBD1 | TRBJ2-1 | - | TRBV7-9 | TGTGCCAGCAGCAACCGGGACAGGGTCTACAATGAGCAGTTCTTC | CASSNRDRVYNEQFF
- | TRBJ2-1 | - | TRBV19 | TGTGCCAGTAGTAGCGGGCCTGCCAATGAGCAGTTCTTC | CASSSGPANEQFF
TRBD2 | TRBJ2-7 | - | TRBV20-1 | TGCAGTGCTAGCCCTAGCGGCTCCTACGAGCAGTACTTC | CSASPSGSYEQYF
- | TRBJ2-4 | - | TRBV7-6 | TGTGCCAGCAGCCCCGGGACGTCTGGAAACATTCAGTACTTC | CASSPGTSGNIQYF
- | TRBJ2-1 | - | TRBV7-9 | TGTGCCAGCAGCTTAGGGACTGGCAGACCTAACTACAATGAGCAGTTCTTC | CASSLGTGRPNYNEQFF
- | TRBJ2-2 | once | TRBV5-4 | TGTGCCAGCAGCCTAGGCGGGGTTTTT | CASSLGGVF
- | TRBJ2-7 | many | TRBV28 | TGTGCCAGCAGTTTATTATACTTCGAGCAGTACTTC | CASSLLYFEQYF
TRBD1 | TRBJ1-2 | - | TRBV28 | TGTGCCAGCAGTTTGTGGGACAGGGGGCTTCGGGCGAGGGGCTACACCTTC | CASSLWDRGLRARGYTF
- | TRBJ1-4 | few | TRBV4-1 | TGCGCCAGCAGCCAAGATCAGGGTTTTGAAAAACTGTTTTTT | CASSQDQGFEKLFF
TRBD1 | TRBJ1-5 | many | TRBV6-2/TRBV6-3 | TGTGCCAGCAGGGACAGGGAGGATCAGCCCCAGCATTTT | CASRDREDQPQHF
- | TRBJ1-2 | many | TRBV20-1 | TGCAGTGCTAGAGATGACAGGTTCTATGGCTACACCTTC | CSARDDRFYGYTF
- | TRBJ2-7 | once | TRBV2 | TGTGCCAGCAGGACCGCTGGGGTCCGGATCGAGCAGTACTTC | CASRTAGVRIEQYF
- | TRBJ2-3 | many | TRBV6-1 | TGTGCCAGCGGGGGGTCAGGGAGGGATACGCAGTATTTT | CASGGSGRDTQYF
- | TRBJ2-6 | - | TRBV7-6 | TGTGCCAGCAGCTTAGCGGCACTAGGGGACAACGTCCTGACTTTC | CASSLAALGDNVLTF
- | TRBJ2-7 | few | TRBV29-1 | TGCAGCGTTGTAGAGGAGACGCCGGAGGTCGAGCAGTACTTC | CSVVEETPEVEQYF
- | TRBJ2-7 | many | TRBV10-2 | TGCGCCAGCAGCACAGGGCCCTACGAGCAGTACTTC | CASSTGPYEQYF
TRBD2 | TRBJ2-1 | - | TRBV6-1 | TGTGCCAGCAGTGCTAGCGGCAGCGTAGCGGGGGACCTTTACAATGAGCAGTTCTTC | CASSASGSVAGDLYNEQFF
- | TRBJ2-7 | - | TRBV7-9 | TGTGCCAGCAGTGGAAGTTACTACGAGCAGTACTTC | CASSGSYYEQYF
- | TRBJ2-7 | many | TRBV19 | TGTGCCAGTAGTATAGACCCGGACTCCTGGGAGCAGTACTTC | CASSIDPDSWEQYF
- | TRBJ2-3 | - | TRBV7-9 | TGTGCCAGCAGCTTTCCGGCAGGTTTGCCTTGGGGTACGCAGTATTTT | CASSFPAGLPWGTQYF
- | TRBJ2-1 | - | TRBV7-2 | TGTGCCAGCAGCTTTCCGGGGGCCGGCGATGAGCAGTTCTTC | CASSFPGAGDEQFF
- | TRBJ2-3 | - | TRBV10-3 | TGTGCCAGCAGTTACTCCCACGGGTCGGGGCTCACAGATACGCAGTATTTT | CASSYSHGSGLTDTQYF
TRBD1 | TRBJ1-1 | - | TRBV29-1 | TGCAGCGTTGAAGTGGGACAGGGGGGAACTGAAGCTTTCTTT | CSVEVGQGGTEAFF
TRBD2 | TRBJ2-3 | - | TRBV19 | TGTGCCAGTCGGACTAGCGGGGCGGATACGCAGTATTTT | CASRTSGADTQYF
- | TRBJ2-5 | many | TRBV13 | TGTGCCAGCAGCTTAGCACAGGGCCAAGAGACCCAGTACTTC | CASSLAQGQETQYF